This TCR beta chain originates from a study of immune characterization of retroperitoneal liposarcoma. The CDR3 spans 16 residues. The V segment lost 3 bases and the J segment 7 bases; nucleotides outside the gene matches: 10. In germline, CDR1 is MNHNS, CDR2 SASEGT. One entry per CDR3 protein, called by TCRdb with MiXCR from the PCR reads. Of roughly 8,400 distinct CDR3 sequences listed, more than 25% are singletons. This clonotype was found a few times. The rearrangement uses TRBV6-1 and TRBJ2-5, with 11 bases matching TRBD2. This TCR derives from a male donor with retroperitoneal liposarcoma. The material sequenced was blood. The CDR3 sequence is CASSETGTSGFGTQYF. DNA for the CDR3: TGTGCCAGCAGTGAGACCGGGACTAGCGGTTTCGGGACCCAGTACTTC.